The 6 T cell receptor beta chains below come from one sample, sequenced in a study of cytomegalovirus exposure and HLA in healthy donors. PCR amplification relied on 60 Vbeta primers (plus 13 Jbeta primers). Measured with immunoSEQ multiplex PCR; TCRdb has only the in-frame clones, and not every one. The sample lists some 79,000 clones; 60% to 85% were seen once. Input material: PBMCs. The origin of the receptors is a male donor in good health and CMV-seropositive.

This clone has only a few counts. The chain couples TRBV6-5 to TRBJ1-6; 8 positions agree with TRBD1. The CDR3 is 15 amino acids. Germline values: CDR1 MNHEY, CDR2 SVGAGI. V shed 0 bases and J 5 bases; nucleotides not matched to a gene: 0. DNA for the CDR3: TGTGCCAGCAGTTACTCGGGACAGGATAATTCACCCCTCCACTTT. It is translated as CASSYSGQDNSPLHF.

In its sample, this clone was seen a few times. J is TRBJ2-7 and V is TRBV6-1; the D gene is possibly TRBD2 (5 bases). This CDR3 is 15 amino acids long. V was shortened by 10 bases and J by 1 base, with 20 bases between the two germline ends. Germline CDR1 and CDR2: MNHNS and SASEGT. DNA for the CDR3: TGTGCCATATTTCCCGGGCCCAGCGGTTCCTACGAGCAGTACTTC. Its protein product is CAIFPGPSGSYEQYF.

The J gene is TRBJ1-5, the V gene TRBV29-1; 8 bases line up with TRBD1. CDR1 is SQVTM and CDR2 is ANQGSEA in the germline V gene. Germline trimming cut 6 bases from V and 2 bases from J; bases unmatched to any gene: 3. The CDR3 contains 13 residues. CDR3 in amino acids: CSVTTGGNQPQHF. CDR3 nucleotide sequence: TGCAGCGTGACGACAGGGGGCAATCAGCCCCAGCATTTT. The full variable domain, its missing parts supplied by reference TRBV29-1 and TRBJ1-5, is SAVISQKPSRDICQRGTSLTIQCQVDSQVTMMFWYRQQPGQSLTLIATANQGSEATYESGFVIDKFPISRPNLTFSTLTVSNMSPEDSSIYLCSVTTGGNQPQHFGDGTRLSIL.

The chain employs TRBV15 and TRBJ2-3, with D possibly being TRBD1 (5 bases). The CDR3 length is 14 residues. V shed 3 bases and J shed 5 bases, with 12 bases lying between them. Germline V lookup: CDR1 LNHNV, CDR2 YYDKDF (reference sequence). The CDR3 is CATSRPTVGDTQYF. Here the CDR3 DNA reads TGTGCCACCAGCAGGCCGACAGTCGGAGATACGCAGTATTTT.

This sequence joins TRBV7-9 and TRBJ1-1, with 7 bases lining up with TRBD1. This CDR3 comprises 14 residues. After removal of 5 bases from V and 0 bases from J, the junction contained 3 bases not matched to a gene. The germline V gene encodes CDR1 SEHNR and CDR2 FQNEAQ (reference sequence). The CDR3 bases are TGTGCCAGCAGCATAACAGGGGTGAACACTGAAGCTTTCTTT. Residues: CASSITGVNTEAFF.

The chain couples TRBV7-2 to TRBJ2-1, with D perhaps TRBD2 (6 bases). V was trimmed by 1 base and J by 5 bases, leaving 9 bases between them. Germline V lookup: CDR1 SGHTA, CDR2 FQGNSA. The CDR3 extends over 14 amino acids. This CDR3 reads CASSLDGGNNEQFF. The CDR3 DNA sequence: TGTGCCAGCAGCTTAGACGGCGGGAACAATGAGCAGTTCTTC.